One sample yielded the 7 T cell receptor beta chains listed below, sequenced in a study of regulatory T cells in long-lasting Graves disease. Arm-PCR with iRepertoire HTBI primers amplified the CDR3 regions for these TCR beta libraries. One entry per CDR3 protein, called by TCRdb with MiXCR from the multiplex PCR reads. The sample shows about 470,000 distinct CDR3 sequences, more than 12% of them seen only once. As to time point: newly diagnosed GD, antithyroid drugs for less than 3 months. After RNA was extracted from PBMCs, the TCR library was made from it. The sample was also reused in another study, on T cells in Graves' hyperthyroidism and ophthalmopathy.

The sequencing used peripheral blood mononuclear cells (PBMCs), collected at new diagnosis, from a patient treated with antithyroid drugs. The receptors were gathered from a woman aged 25 to 39 with Graves disease.

At least ten counts were recorded for this clonotype. This sequence joins TRBV20-1 and TRBJ2-5; 7 bases match TRBD2. CDR1 DFQATT and CDR2 SNEGSKA come from the germline V gene (reference sequence). Trimming removed 8 bases from V and 5 bases from J; junction bases left unmatched: 11. This CDR3 region has 13 residues. CDR3 residues: CSPPAGTDETQYF. For the CDR3, the DNA is TGCAGTCCACCAGCGGGAACAGATGAGACCCAGTACTTC.

V usage is TRBV20-1 and J usage is TRBJ2-3, with 13 positions matching TRBD2. The trim removed 3 bases at V and 5 bases at J, leaving 14 bases unmatched. CDR3 length equals 18 residues. Looked up from germline, CDR1 is DFQATT and CDR2 is SNEGSKA (reference sequence). CDR3 coding DNA: TGCAGTGCTAGGACTAGCGGGAGGAGGTGGGGTAGGGGAGATACGCAGTATTTT. It is translated as CSARTSGRRWGRGDTQYF.

Ten or more counts support this clonotype. CDR3 residues: CASSQVGTQDYGYTF. The CDR3 DNA sequence: TGTGCCAGCAGCCAAGTAGGGACTCAAGACTATGGCTACACCTTC. The V gene is TRBV3-1, the J gene TRBJ1-2; TRBD1 might be the D (5 bases). CDR1 LGHDT and CDR2 YNNKEL come from the germline V gene (reference sequence). The CDR3 spans 15 residues. With 1 base removed from V and 3 bases from J, the gap between germline ends came to 12 bases.

There are a few counts of this clonotype. The chain carries TRBV6-6 and TRBJ2-5; D gene unclear. This CDR3 contains 15 residues. With 0 bases removed from V and 5 bases from J, the gap between germline ends came to 13 bases. Germline V lookup: CDR1 MNHNY, CDR2 SVGAGI (reference sequence). CDR3: CASSYSLSMGETQYF. In DNA form, the CDR3 reads TGTGCCAGCAGTTACTCGTTGTCTATGGGCGAGACCCAGTACTTC.

The CDR3 is CASSFGVGGGNEQFF. For the CDR3, the DNA is TGTGCCAGCAGCTTCGGGGTGGGCGGGGGCAATGAGCAGTTCTTC. This chain connects TRBV5-4 to TRBJ2-1; 7 bases line up with TRBD2. Germline V gives CDR1 SGHNT, CDR2 YYREEE (reference sequence). The CDR3 spans 15 residues. V shed 2 bases, J shed 6 bases, and the junction held 8 bases outside the gene matches.

This clonotype was detected ten times or more. The chain employs TRBV6-1 and TRBJ1-1; D remains ambiguous. Trimming removed 0 bases at V and 1 base at J, with 6 bases between. Germline CDR1 and CDR2: MNHNS and SASEGT. This CDR3 is built from 14 residues. CDR3 amino acids: CASSEAARNTEAFF. The CDR3, as DNA: TGTGCCAGCAGTGAAGCTGCGAGGAACACTGAAGCTTTCTTT.

This clonotype was counted at least ten times. J is TRBJ2-1 and V is TRBV19; 10 bases line up with TRBD2. The junction had 8 bases not matched to a gene; V was cut back by 6 bases and J by 6 bases. This CDR3 has 15 amino acids. Germline CDR1 is LNHDA and CDR2 is SQIVND (reference sequence). DNA of the CDR3: TGTGCCAGTAGGGCGGGGGCTAGCGGGAGCAATGAGCAGTTCTTC. Translated, it gives CASRAGASGSNEQFF.